The T cell receptor (beta chain) described here comes from a study of blood T cells in healthy people across ages. General study findings and limits: There were more naive CD4+ cells and higher diversity in long-lived donors than in aged donors.

On this clonotype: What it binds is not known.

The second PCR ran about 6 to 11 cycles with a sample-barcoded 5' primer and J-beta primers. TCRdb processed the 5' RACE reads anew with MiXCR; each CDR3 protein has one entry. The sample lists 1.5 million to 2 million distinct CDR3 sequences, 30% to 40% occurring once. In terms of origin and age, donors were healthy Caucasian individuals from Russia aged roughly 6 to 100. What was sequenced was blood. The receptor was derived from a human donor in good health.

The CDR3 nucleotides read TGTGCCAGCAGCGCCTATGTTAGCGGGGGGGCGGAGTATTTT. Translated, it gives CASSAYVSGGAEYF. This sequence joins TRBV3-1 and TRBJ2-3; 11 bases are a match to TRBD2. Trimming at V came to 5 bases and at J to 13 bases, leaving 11 bases not matched to a gene. The germline CDR1 and CDR2 sequences are LGHDT and YNNKEL (reference sequence). The CDR3 totals 14 residues.